One and the same sample provided the 26 T cell receptor beta chains below, sequenced in a study of T cell clonality in common variable immunodeficiency. TCRdb keeps only in-frame clones here, not all; method: immunoSEQ multiplex PCR. In total the sample includes around 81,000 clones, none of them seen once. Sequenced: peripheral blood mononuclear cells. These receptor sequences come from a person between 18 and 75 years old in good health.

This clone occurred many times. From the germline J gene comes the end of the CDR3, since the read stops 3 residues before it. The chain carries TRBV29-1 and TRBJ1-1; tentative D call: TRBD1 (6 bases). V was clipped by 2 bases and J by 3 bases, with 13 bases between them. There are 14 residues in the CDR3. CDR1 and CDR2 from the germline V gene are SQVTM and ANQGSEA. The sequenced part of the CDR3 DNA is TGCAGCGTTGAAAGGGGGTTGGGGTACACTGAA. This translates into CSVERGLGYTE. The full CDR3 is CSVERGLGYTEAFF. The entire variable domain, with the rest obtained from reference TRBV29-1 and TRBJ1-1, is as follows: SAVISQKPSRDICQRGTSLTIQCQVDSQVTMMFWYRQQPGQSLTLIATANQGSEATYESGFVIDKFPISRPNLTFSTLTVSNMSPEDSSIYLCSVERGLGYTEAFFGQGTRLTVV.

The sample holds many counts of this clone. The CDR3 end is not reached by the read, which stops 3 residues before it; the germline J gene fills it in. The V gene is TRBV7-2, the J gene TRBJ2-7; D gene uncertain. V was cut by 6 bases and J by 0 bases, with 6 bases left in between. The CDR3 consists of 12 residues. Germline CDR1 reads SGHTA; CDR2 reads FQGNSA. The sequenced CDR3 bases are TGTGCCAGCAGTAGTATCTCCTACGAG. Residues: CASSSISYE. The whole CDR3 protein reads CASSSISYEQYF.

This clone appeared many times. The sequence runs out 3 residues before the end of the CDR3; the remainder is reconstructed from the germline J gene. The genes are TRBV3-1 (or the pseudogene TRBV3-2) and TRBJ2-5; D gene ambiguous. Between the trimmed V and J ends, which lost 0 bases and 6 bases, there was a span of 14 bases. Germline V CDR1 and CDR2: LGHDT, YNNKEL (reference sequence). The CDR3 sequence is 15 residues long. The CDR3 loop reads CASSQERLVLKTQYF. CDR3 bases read: TGTGCCAGCAGCCAAGAACGGTTAGTTCTAAAGACC.

This clone has at least ten counts. The CDR3 is cut off 3 residues early in the read; its end comes from the germline J gene. The chain uses TRBV19 and TRBJ2-3, with D perhaps matching TRBD1 (7 bases). Germline values: CDR1 LNHDA, CDR2 SQIVND (reference sequence). This CDR3 contains 16 residues. V lost 7 bases and J lost 1, with 18 bases in between. The sequenced part of the CDR3 DNA is TGTGCCAGTAAAATTGGAGGGGGCCGCGGCACAGATACG. It specifies CASKIGGGRGTDT. The full CDR3 sequence reads CASKIGGGRGTDTQYF.

There are many counts of this clone. This CDR3 reads CAISGLAGYGGELFF. The sequenced CDR3 bases are TGTGCCATCAGTGGACTAGCGGGTTATGGCGGGGAG. The chain carries TRBV10-3 and TRBJ2-2, with 10 bases aligning to TRBD2. The missing CDR3 end, 3 residues past where the read stops, is filled in from the germline J gene. V was pared by 4 bases and J by 7 bases, with 6 bases of the junction left unmatched. This CDR3 contains 15 residues. The germline gives CDR1 ENHRY, CDR2 SYGVKD.

This clone was seen at least ten times. Read data end 3 residues before the CDR3 end; the end is taken from the germline J gene. The chain joins TRBV7-9 to TRBJ2-7, with 7 positions matching TRBD2. V lost 3 bases and J lost 2; bases outside the gene matches: 1. Germline V CDR1 and CDR2: SEHNR, FQNEAQ (reference sequence). This CDR3 contains 13 residues. The CDR3 reads CASSFGTTYEQYF. CDR3 bases read: TGTGCCAGCAGCTTCGGGACTACCTACGAG.

Many counts were recorded for this clone. The CDR3 is cut off 3 residues early in the read; its end comes from the germline J gene. The genes are TRBV10-3 and TRBJ1-6, with D hard to call. Trimming removed 7 bases at V and 8 bases at J, with 15 bases between. The CDR3 has 14 amino acids. Germline CDR1 and CDR2: ENHRY and SYGVKD. The DNA read from the CDR3 is TGTGCCATCACGTCGGGGTCTGGAGATTCACCC. Its protein is CAITSGSGDSP. The entire CDR3 is CAITSGSGDSPLHF.

This clone showed up many times. The CDR3 end falls 3 residues outside the read, so it is completed with the germline J gene. The chain couples TRBV20-1 to TRBJ2-3; a possible D gene is TRBD1 (6 bases). This CDR3 is built from 16 residues. Trimming pared 5 bases from V and 0 bases from J, leaving 18 bases between. Germline values: CDR1 DFQATT, CDR2 SNEGSKA (reference sequence). CDR3 DNA, as far as it was read: TGCAGTGCTCGCGCCCCGACAGGTTGGAGCACAGATACG. This codes for CSARAPTGWSTDT. The CDR3 as a whole reads CSARAPTGWSTDTQYF.

This clone was seen many times. The CDR3 end falls 3 residues outside the read, so it is completed with the germline J gene. J is TRBJ1-5 and V is TRBV20-1; 11 positions agree with TRBD1. CDR3 length: 15 amino acids. From germline, CDR1 is DFQATT and CDR2 SNEGSKA (reference sequence). V was pared by 5 bases and J by 5 bases, with 8 bases of the junction left unmatched. The CDR3 loop reads CSAPPPGQGDQPQHF. The DNA read from the CDR3 is TGCAGTGCTCCACCTCCGGGACAGGGGGATCAGCCC.

Many counts were recorded for this clone. The read terminates 3 residues before the CDR3 end, so the remaining end is supplied by the germline J gene. The rearrangement joins TRBV6-4 to TRBJ1-1; D might be TRBD1 (6 bases). The CDR3 extends over 14 amino acids. CDR1 and CDR2 (germline): MRHNA, SNTAGT. Trimming stripped 3 bases from V and 1 base from J, with 9 bases between. CDR3 sequence: CASSEGRGNTEAFF. The sequenced part of the CDR3 DNA is TGTGCCAGCAGTGAGGGCAGGGGGAACACTGAA.

This clone was counted many times. The CDR3 end is not reached by the read, which stops 3 residues before it; the germline J gene fills it in. This chain uses TRBV6-4 with TRBJ2-3; 7 bases agree with TRBD2. The CDR3 sequence is 15 residues long. CDR1 MRHNA and CDR2 SNTAGT come from the germline V gene. Trimming cost V 4 bases and J 2 bases; bases outside gene matches: 6. CDR3 region: CASSASGVVTDTQYF. The covered CDR3 bases are TGTGCCAGCAGTGCCAGCGGGGTGGTCACAGATACG.

In its sample, this clone was seen many times. This chain's CDR3 is CAISQGPGQVYHNEQFF. Incomplete CDR3 DNA: TGTGCCATCAGTCAGGGCCCAGGGCAGGTCTACCACAATGAG. V and J are TRBV10-3 and TRBJ2-1, with a possible D match to TRBD1 (5 bases). The CDR3 end falls 3 residues outside the read, so it is completed with the germline J gene. The CDR3 is 17 residues long. Germline lookup yields CDR1 ENHRY and CDR2 SYGVKD. V was clipped by 5 bases and J by 5 bases, with 22 bases between them.

Points on this clone: The read ends 3 residues before the CDR3 terminus; that terminus is restored from the germline J gene. V usage is TRBV20-1 and J usage is TRBJ2-1; D might be TRBD2 (5 bases). Trimming removed 3 bases from V and 0 bases from J, with 12 bases in between. Germline assignment: CDR1 DFQATT and CDR2 SNEGSKA (reference sequence). The CDR3 is 15 amino acids. CDR3 region: CSASERMSSYNEQFF. The DNA read from the CDR3 is TGCAGTGCTAGTGAGCGGATGAGCTCCTACAATGAG.

This clone was seen at least ten times. The read comes to an end 3 residues before the CDR3 does, leaving the germline J gene to fill in the end. The chain combines TRBV19 with TRBJ1-5; D is possibly TRBD1 (6 bases). Germline V gene data show CDR1 as LNHDA and CDR2 as SQIVND (reference sequence). CDR3 size: 14 residues. Trimming shortened V by 9 bases and J by 5 bases, and 17 bases separated the two germline ends. The CDR3 bases that were read are TGTGCCAGCACACCGGGACAAGACTATCAGCCC. Translating it yields CASTPGQDYQP. The full CDR3 reads CASTPGQDYQPQHF.

This clone was recorded at least ten times. The read gets to within 3 residues of the CDR3 end, and the germline J gene fills in the rest. The chain recombines TRBV11-2 with TRBJ1-3; 9 bases are a match to TRBD1. The CDR3 length is 14 residues. Losses at the gene ends were 3 bases for V and 8 bases for J; bases not matched to a gene: 5. Per the germline V gene, CDR1 is SGHAT and CDR2 is FQNNGV. The CDR3 protein is CASSLGQGGDTIYF. The sequenced part of the CDR3 DNA is TGTGCCAGCAGCTTGGGACAGGGTGGGGACACC.

This clone was counted many times. The read ends 3 residues shy of where the CDR3 ends; the end is completed using the germline J gene. V usage is TRBV29-1 and J usage is TRBJ1-5; 8 nucleotides match TRBD1. Trimming at V came to 7 bases and at J to 5 bases, leaving 7 bases not matched to a gene. CDR1 is SQVTM, CDR2 ANQGSEA, per germline. The CDR3 has 13 amino acids. CDR3 DNA (partial): TGCAGCGCTCAAACAGGGGGTGATCAGCCC. Protein sequence: CSAQTGGDQP. In full, the CDR3 reads CSAQTGGDQPQHF.

The table lists this clone with many counts. Coverage ceases 3 residues before the CDR3 finishes, and the germline J gene fills in the end. The chain uses TRBV19 and TRBJ2-3, with 7 bases matching TRBD2. CDR1 and CDR2 (germline): LNHDA, SQIVND (reference sequence). The junction had 6 bases not matched to a gene; V was cut back by 3 bases and J by 6 bases. This CDR3 region has 14 residues. The CDR3 bases that were read are TGTGCCAGTAGTATCGCGGGAGTCCCCGATACG. The encoded protein is CASSIAGVPDT. The full CDR3 protein reads CASSIAGVPDTQYF.

Regarding this clone: The CDR3 end falls 3 residues outside the read, so it is completed with the germline J gene. The chain joins TRBV7-9 to TRBJ2-3; 7 bases match TRBD1. The CDR3 sequence is 14 residues long. Germline CDR1 reads SEHNR; CDR2 reads FQNEAQ (reference sequence). CDR3 bases read: TGTGCCAGCAGCCAACAGGGGTTTCATCAGCCG. The encoded protein is CASSQQGFHQP. The entire CDR3 protein is CASSQQGFHQPQYF.

In this sample, this clone turned up many times. The CDR3 end falls 3 residues outside the read, so it is completed with the germline J gene. The chain has TRBV20-1 and TRBJ2-3, with 12 positions matching TRBD2. In germline, CDR1 is DFQATT, CDR2 SNEGSKA (reference sequence). The trim removed 6 bases at V and 4 bases at J, leaving 8 bases unmatched. The CDR3 is 15 residues long. Incomplete CDR3 DNA: TGCAGTGCCACGACTAGACTAGCGGGAGCAGATACG. Protein product: CSATTRLAGADT. The whole CDR3 region reads CSATTRLAGADTQYF.

This clone was found many times. The sequenced fragment ends 3 residues before the CDR3 boundary, so the rest is inferred from the germline J gene. This chain links TRBV6-2 or TRBV6-3 with TRBJ2-7; D might be TRBD2 (6 bases). The CDR3 has 17 amino acids. The V gene lost 6 bases and the J gene lost 0 bases, with 21 bases spanning the gap. CDR1 MNHEY and CDR2 SVGEGT come from the germline V gene. Incomplete CDR3 DNA: TGTGCCAGCAGCAGAACACCGGGGGTTCAGGGCTCCTACGAG. Protein: CASSRTPGVQGSYE. The whole CDR3 is CASSRTPGVQGSYEQYF.

In this sample, this clone turned up many times. With the read ending 3 residues before the CDR3 end, the germline J gene is used to fill in that end. The sample contains more than one DNA sequence encoding this CDR3. V is TRBV20-1 and J is TRBJ1-6; 10 bases match TRBD1. The V segment lost 5 bases and the J segment 8 bases; nucleotides outside the gene matches: 0. Looked up from germline, CDR1 is DFQATT and CDR2 is SNEGSKA (reference sequence). This CDR3 contains 12 residues. The CDR3 protein is CSAGTGDSPLHF. CDR3 DNA (partial): TGCAGTGCTGGGACAGGGGATTCACCC.

This clone was seen a few times. Read sequence stops 3 residues before the CDR3 end, and the germline J gene provides the missing end. The V and J genes are TRBV18 and TRBJ1-1; 9 nucleotides align to TRBD1. The CDR3 spans 16 residues. The V gene's germline CDR1 is KGHSH and CDR2 LQKENI. V dropped 3 bases and J dropped 6; count of bases not matched to a gene: 11. The CDR3 bases that were read are TGTGCCAGCTCACCCGGGACAGGGAATGGTTGGCCTGAA. It codes for CASSPGTGNGWPE. The full-length CDR3 reads as CASSPGTGNGWPEAFF.

Many counts were recorded for this clone. Distinct nucleotide sequences in the sample also encode this CDR3. Incomplete CDR3 DNA: TGCAGTGCTAGTCACACGTTTAACTATGGC. Encoded protein: CSASHTFNYG. The complete CDR3 reads CSASHTFNYGYTF. V is TRBV20-1 and J is TRBJ1-2; D not resolved. The DNA ends 3 residues before the CDR3 does, and the rest of the CDR3 is filled in from the germline J gene. Germline V gene lookup returns CDR1 DFQATT and CDR2 SNEGSKA (reference sequence). CDR3 length equals 13 residues. The ends were cut back, 3 bases at V and 1 base at J, with 9 bases in the middle.

This clone has a count of ten or more. The CDR3 end falls 3 residues outside the read, so it is completed with the germline J gene. The V call is TRBV6-2 or TRBV6-3, the J call TRBJ2-5; TRBD2 agrees at 13 bases. V was clipped by 6 bases and J by 5 bases; unmatched bases: 9. Germline V lookup: CDR1 MNHEY, CDR2 SVGEGT. This CDR3 has 16 residues. The CDR3 loop is CASSRGLAGVRETQYF. The CDR3 bases that were read are TGTGCCAGCAGCCGCGGACTAGCGGGAGTCCGGGAGACC.

About this clone: One junction end does not reproduce the germline sequence, and a read error may be involved. The read stops 3 residues short of the end of the CDR3; the missing end is completed from the germline J gene. The chain links TRBV7-3 to TRBJ1-3; D unclear. The CDR3 length is 14 residues. Germline V gene sequence: CDR1 SGHTA, CDR2 FQGTGA. The CDR3 region is CASSLTGSGNTIYF. The covered CDR3 bases are TGTGCCAGCAGCTTAACGGGCTCTGGAAACACT.

This clone was seen at least ten times. The CDR3 sequence is CASRTAGTPIYEQYF. The part of the CDR3 DNA that was read is TGTGCCAGCAGAACCGCCGGGACACCTATCTACGAG. The chain combines TRBV7-8 with TRBJ2-7, with a possible D match to TRBD1 (6 bases). The read is 3 residues too short to cover the CDR3 end, so that end is filled in from the germline J gene. The V gene lost 6 bases and the J gene lost 3 bases, with 18 bases spanning the gap. Germline V lookup: CDR1 SGHVS, CDR2 FQNEAQ. The CDR3 runs to 15 residues.